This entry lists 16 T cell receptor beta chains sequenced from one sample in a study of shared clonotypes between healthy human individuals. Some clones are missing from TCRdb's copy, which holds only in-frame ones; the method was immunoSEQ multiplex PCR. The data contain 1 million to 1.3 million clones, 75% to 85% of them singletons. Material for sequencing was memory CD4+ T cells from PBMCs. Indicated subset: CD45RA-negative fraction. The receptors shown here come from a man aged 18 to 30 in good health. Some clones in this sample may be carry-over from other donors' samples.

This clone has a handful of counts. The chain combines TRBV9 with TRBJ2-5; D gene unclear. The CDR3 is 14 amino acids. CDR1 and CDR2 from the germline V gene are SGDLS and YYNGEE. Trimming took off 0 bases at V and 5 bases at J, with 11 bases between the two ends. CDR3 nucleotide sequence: TGTGCCAGCAGCGTAGACGGGTTTCTTGAGACCCAGTACTTC. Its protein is CASSVDGFLETQYF.

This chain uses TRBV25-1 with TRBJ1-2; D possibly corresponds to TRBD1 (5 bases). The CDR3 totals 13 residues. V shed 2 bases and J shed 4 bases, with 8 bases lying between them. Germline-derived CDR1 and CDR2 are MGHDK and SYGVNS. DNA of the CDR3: TGTGCCAGCAGTGAAGCCAGGGTCTATGGCTACACCTTC. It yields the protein CASSEARVYGYTF.

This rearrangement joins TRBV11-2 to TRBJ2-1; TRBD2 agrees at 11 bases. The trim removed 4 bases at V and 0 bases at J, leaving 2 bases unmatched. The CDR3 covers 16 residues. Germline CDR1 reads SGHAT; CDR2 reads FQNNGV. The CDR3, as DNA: TGTGCCAGCAGCTCCACTAGCGGGGGCTCCTACAATGAGCAGTTCTTC. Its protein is CASSSTSGGSYNEQFF. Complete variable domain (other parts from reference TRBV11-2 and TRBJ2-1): EAGVAQSPRYKIIEKRQSVAFWCNPISGHATLYWYQQILGQGPKLLIQFQNNGVVDDSQLPKDRFSAERLKGVDSTLKIQPAKLEDSAVYLCASSSTSGGSYNEQFFGPGTRLTVL.

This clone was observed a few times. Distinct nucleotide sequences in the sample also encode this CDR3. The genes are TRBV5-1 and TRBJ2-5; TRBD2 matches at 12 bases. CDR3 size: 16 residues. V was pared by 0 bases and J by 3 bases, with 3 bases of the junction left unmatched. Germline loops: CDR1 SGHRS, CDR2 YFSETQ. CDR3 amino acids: CASSLGLAGGEETQYF. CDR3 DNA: TGCGCCAGCAGCTTGGGTCTAGCGGGAGGGGAAGAGACCCAGTACTTC.

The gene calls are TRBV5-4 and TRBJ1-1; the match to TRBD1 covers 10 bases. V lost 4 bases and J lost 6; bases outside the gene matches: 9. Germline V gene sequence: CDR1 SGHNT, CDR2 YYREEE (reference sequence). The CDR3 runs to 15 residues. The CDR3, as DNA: TGTGCCAGCAGCCCACCGGGACAGGGGCGCGCTGAAGCTTTCTTT. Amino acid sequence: CASSPPGQGRAEAFF.

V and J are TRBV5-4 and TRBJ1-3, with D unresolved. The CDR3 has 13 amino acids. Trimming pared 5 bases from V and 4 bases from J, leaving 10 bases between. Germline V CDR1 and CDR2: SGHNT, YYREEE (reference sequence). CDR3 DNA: TGTGCCAGCAGTCCATATTCAGGAAACACCATATATTTT. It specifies CASSPYSGNTIYF. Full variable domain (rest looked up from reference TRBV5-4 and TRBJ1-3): ETGVTQSPTHLIKTRGQQVTLRCSSQSGHNTVSWYQQALGQGPQFIFQYYREEENGRGNFPPRFSGLQFPNYSSELNVNALELDDSALYLCASSPYSGNTIYFGEGSWLTVV.

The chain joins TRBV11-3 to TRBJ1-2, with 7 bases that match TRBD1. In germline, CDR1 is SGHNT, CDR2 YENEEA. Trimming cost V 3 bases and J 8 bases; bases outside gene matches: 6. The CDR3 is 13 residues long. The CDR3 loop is CASSFQGGEGYTF. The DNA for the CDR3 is TGTGCCAGCAGCTTCCAGGGGGGTGAGGGCTACACCTTC.

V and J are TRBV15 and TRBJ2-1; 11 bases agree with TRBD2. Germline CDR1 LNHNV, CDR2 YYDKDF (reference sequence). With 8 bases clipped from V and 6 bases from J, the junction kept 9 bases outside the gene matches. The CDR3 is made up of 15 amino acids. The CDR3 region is CATQNSTSGVNEQFF. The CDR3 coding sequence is TGTGCCACCCAGAACTCGACTAGCGGGGTCAATGAGCAGTTCTTC.

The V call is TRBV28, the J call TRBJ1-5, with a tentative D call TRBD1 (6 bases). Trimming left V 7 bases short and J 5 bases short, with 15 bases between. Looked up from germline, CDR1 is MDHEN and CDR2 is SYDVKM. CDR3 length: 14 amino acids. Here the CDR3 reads CASTPWGGDQPQHF. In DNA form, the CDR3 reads TGTGCCAGCACCCCCTGGGGGGGCGATCAGCCCCAGCATTTT.

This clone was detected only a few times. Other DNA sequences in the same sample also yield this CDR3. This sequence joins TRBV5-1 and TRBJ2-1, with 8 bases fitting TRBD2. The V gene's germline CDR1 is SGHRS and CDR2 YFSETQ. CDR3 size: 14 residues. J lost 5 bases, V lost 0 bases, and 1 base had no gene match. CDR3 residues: CASSLGGRNNEQFF. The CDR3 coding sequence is TGCGCCAGCAGCTTGGGCGGGAGGAACAATGAGCAGTTCTTC.

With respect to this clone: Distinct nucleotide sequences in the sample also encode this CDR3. The CDR3 DNA reads as TGTGCCAGCAAAACTAGCGGGAGTACAGATACGCAGTATTTT. Translation gives CASKTSGSTDTQYF. The J gene is TRBJ2-3, the V gene TRBV2, with TRBD2 identical over 11 bases. Per germline, CDR1 SNHLY and CDR2 FYNNEI. CDR3 size: 14 residues. V lost 7 bases to trimming and J lost 3 bases; unmatched junction nucleotides: 3.

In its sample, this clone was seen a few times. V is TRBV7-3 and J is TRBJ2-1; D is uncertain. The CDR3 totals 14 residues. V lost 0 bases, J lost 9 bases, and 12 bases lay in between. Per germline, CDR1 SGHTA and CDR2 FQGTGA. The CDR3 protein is CASSLTEMVGEQFF. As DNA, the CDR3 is TGTGCCAGCAGCTTAACGGAGATGGTGGGTGAGCAGTTCTTC. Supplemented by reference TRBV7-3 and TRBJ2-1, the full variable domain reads GAGVSQTPSNKVTEKGKYVELRCDPISGHTALYWYRQSLGQGPEFLIYFQGTGAADDSGLPNDRFFAVRPEGSVSTLKIQRTERGDSAVYLCASSLTEMVGEQFFGPGTRLTVL.

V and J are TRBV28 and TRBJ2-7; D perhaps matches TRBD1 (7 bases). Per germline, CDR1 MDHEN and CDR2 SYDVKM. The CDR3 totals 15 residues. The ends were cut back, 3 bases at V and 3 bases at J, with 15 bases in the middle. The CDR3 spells CASSFGGGAGYEQYF. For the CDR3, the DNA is TGTGCCAGCAGTTTCGGAGGGGGCGCCGGCTACGAGCAGTACTTC.

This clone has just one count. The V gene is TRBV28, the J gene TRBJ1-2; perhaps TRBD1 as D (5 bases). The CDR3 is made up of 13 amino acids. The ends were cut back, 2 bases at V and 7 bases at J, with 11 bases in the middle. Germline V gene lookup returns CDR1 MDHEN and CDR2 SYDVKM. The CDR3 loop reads CASSLVGTSGYTF. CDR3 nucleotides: TGTGCCAGCAGTTTAGTCGGGACTAGTGGCTACACCTTC.

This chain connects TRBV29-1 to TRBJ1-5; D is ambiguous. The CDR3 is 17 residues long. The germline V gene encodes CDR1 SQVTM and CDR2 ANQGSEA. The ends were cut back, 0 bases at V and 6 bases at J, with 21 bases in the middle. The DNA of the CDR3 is TGCAGCGTTGAAGATCACGAAGAAGGGCACGTTCGTCAGCCCCAGCATTTT. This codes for CSVEDHEEGHVRQPQHF.

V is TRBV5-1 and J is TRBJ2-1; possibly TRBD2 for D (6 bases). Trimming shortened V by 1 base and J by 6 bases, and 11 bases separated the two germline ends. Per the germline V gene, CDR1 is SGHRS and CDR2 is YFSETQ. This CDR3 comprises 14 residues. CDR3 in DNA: TGCGCCAGCAGCTTGAGACTAGTCAGCAATGAGCAGTTCTTC. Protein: CASSLRLVSNEQFF.